This T cell receptor (beta chain) was sequenced in a study of shared clonotypes between healthy human individuals. Per the germline V gene, CDR1 is MNHEY and CDR2 is SMNVEV (reference sequence). V shed 6 bases and J shed 1 base, with 12 bases lying between them. This CDR3 comprises 14 residues. The study, taken as a whole, reports: Sharing across four donors was seen in roughly 5.2% of naive CD4 clonotypes.

Adult Caucasians living in Nashville, Tennessee made up all of the donors. CD45RA+ naive and CD45RA-negative memory subsets were separated from CD4+ cells. Notes on this clone: Its antigen is not known.

Profiled with immunoSEQ multiplex PCR; TCRdb holds only in-frame clones, not every one. This table holds 2 million to 3 million clones, roughly 93% found once. Sequencing was performed on naive CD4+ T cells from PBMCs. The subset here: CD45RA+ positively selected. The source of this sequence is a man younger than 35 in good health. Some clones in this sample may be carry-over from other donors' samples. The V gene is TRBV27, the J gene TRBJ1-1, with D possibly matching TRBD1 (5 bases). CDR3 bases: TGTGCCAGCAGGAATCAGGGTGGGAACACTGAAGCTTTCTTT. This encodes CASRNQGGNTEAFF.